This passage covers 5 T cell receptor beta chains from one sample sequenced in a study of blood T cell repertoires in COVID-19. Sequencing used immunoSEQ multiplex PCR; TCRdb keeps in-frame clones, though not all of them. The data show approximately 52,000 clones, roughly 84% seen once. Sequencing was performed on peripheral blood. Receptors originate from a woman over 75 with acute or convalescent COVID-19.

A few counts support this clone. V and J are TRBV6-2 or TRBV6-3 and TRBJ2-1; 10 bases agree with TRBD1. With V trimmed by 4 bases and J by 7 bases, 16 bases remained unmatched. The CDR3 extends over 18 amino acids. Per germline, CDR1 MNHEY and CDR2 SVGEGT. CDR3 protein: CASSSVSRPGQGLNEQFF. CDR3 DNA: TGTGCCAGCAGTTCGGTCTCCCGTCCGGGACAGGGGTTGAATGAGCAGTTCTTC.

The chain links TRBV6-6 to TRBJ1-2; weak D call: TRBD1 (6 bases). Per the germline V gene, CDR1 is MNHNY and CDR2 is SVGAGI (reference sequence). The length of the CDR3 is 15 residues. Trimming pared 7 bases from V and 0 bases from J, leaving 15 bases between. The CDR3 sequence is CASTLDRTTNYGYTF. Written as DNA, the CDR3 is TGTGCCAGCACCCTTGACAGGACCACTAACTATGGCTACACCTTC.

This chain joins TRBV7-3 and TRBJ2-5, with D possibly TRBD1 on 6 matching bases. Deletions cut 2 bases from V and 1 base from J, with 17 bases between. The germline V gene encodes CDR1 SGHTA and CDR2 FQGTGA. CDR3 length equals 17 residues. CDR3 nucleotide sequence: TGTGCCAGCAGCTTATTTGGTCTTGTAGGGGGCCAAGAGACCCAGTACTTC. Its protein is CASSLFGLVGGQETQYF.

The chain combines TRBV3-1 (or the pseudogene TRBV3-2) with TRBJ2-1; 8 nucleotides match TRBD2. Germline V gene data show CDR1 as LGHDT and CDR2 as YNNKEL (reference sequence). V gave up 4 bases and J gave up 6 bases; unmatched junction bases: 17. The CDR3 has 18 residues. The CDR3 loop is CASSPGPGTSSGINEQFF. CDR3 DNA sequence: TGTGCCAGCAGCCCCGGTCCCGGGACTAGTTCAGGGATCAATGAGCAGTTCTTC.

This chain joins TRBV18 and TRBJ2-1, with D unclear. The CDR3 loop spans 12 amino acids. Germline assignment: CDR1 KGHSH and CDR2 LQKENI. Trimming pared 2 bases from V and 6 bases from J, leaving 5 bases between. The CDR3 region is CASSPESNEQFF. In DNA, the CDR3 is TGTGCCAGCTCACCAGAGAGCAATGAGCAGTTCTTC.